This T cell receptor (beta chain) was sequenced during a study of regulatory T cells in long-lasting Graves disease. Arm-PCR of CDR3 regions and iRepertoire HTBI primers were the basis on which TCR beta libraries were built. Each CDR3 protein is one row after TCRdb ran MiXCR on the multiplex PCR reads. The data contain about 420,000 distinct CDR3 sequences, roughly 15% of them singletons. Time point defined: newly diagnosed GD, antithyroid drugs for less than 3 months. The TCR library was made from RNA that had been extracted from PBMCs in TRIzol. This clonotype was found a few times. This sample was also put to use in a study of T cells in Graves' hyperthyroidism and ophthalmopathy. That publication notes: Researchers defined stable Graves' hyperthyroidism as no ophthalmopathy progression within 18 months. Clonotypes that were expanded in thyroid above 0.001 mostly appeared in blood too.

The receptor was derived from a woman aged 18-30 years with Graves disease. The sequences come from peripheral blood mononuclear cells (PBMCs), collected at new diagnosis, from a patient treated with antithyroid drugs.

The CDR3 region has the DNA TGTGCCAGCAGTTTAAAGGTGGGGCGAACCGGGGAGCTGTTTTTT. Protein product: CASSLKVGRTGELFF. The chain is built from TRBV12-3 or TRBV12-4 and TRBJ2-2; tentative D call: TRBD1 (5 bases). V was clipped by 2 bases and J by 5 bases, with 12 bases between them. The CDR3 spans 15 residues.